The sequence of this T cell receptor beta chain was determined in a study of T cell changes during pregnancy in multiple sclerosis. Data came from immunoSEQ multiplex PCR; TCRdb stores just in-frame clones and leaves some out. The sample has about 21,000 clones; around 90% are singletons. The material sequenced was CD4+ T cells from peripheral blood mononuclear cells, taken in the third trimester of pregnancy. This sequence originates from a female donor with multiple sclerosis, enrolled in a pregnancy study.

Here the CDR3 DNA reads TGTGCCAGCAGCCCCAGGACTGCCTACCAAGAGACCCAGTACTTC. It encodes CASSPRTAYQETQYF. This sequence joins TRBV11-1 and TRBJ2-5; tentative D call: TRBD2 (5 bases). CDR1 is SGHAT, CDR2 FQDESV, per germline (reference sequence). The length of the CDR3 is 15 residues. Trimming left V 5 bases short and J 0 bases short, with 13 bases between.